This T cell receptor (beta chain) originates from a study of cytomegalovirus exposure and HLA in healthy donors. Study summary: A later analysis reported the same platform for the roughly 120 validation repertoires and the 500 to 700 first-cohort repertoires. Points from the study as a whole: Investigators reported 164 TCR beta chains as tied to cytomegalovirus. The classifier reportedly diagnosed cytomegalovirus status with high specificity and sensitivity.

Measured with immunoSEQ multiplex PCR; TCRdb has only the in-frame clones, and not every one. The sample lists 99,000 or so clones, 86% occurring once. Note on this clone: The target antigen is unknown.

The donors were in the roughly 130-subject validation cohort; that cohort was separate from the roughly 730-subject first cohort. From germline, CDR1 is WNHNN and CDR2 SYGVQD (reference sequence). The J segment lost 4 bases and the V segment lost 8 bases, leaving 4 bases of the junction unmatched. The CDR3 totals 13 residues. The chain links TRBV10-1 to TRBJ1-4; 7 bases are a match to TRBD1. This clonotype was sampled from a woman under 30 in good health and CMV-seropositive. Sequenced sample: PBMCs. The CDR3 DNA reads TGCGCCAGCGGTACAGGGGATAATGAAAAACTGTTTTTT. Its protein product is CASGTGDNEKLFF.